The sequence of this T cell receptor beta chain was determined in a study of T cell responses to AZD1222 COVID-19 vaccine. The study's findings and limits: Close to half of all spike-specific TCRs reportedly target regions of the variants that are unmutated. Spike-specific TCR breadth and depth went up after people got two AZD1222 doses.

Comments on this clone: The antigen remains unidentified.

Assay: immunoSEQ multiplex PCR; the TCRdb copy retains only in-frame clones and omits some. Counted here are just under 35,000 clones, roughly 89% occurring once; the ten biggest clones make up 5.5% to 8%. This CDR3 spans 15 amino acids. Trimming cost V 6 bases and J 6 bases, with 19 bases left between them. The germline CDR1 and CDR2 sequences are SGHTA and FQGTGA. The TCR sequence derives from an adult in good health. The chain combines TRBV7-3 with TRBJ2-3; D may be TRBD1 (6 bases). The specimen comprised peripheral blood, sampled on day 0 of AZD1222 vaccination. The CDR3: CASSSDRTFGDTQYF. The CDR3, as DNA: TGTGCCAGCAGTTCTGACAGGACCTTCGGGGATACGCAGTATTTT.